This T cell receptor (beta chain) was retrieved from a study of regulatory T cells in long-lasting Graves disease. As for the study in general: Antithyroid drug intake by newly diagnosed Graves' patients had lasted under 3 months. General study findings and limits: The study found persistent patients shared more public clonotypes (over 2,500) than new patients (approximately 870). Less diverse TCR repertoires were seen in persistent Graves' patients than in newly diagnosed ones.

As to time point: newly diagnosed GD, antithyroid drugs for less than 3 months. From PBMCs, RNA was extracted and then used to make the TCR library. Germline assignment: CDR1 LNHDA and CDR2 SQIVND (reference sequence). Trimming took 4 bases from V and 0 from J, leaving 10 bases between them. The CDR3 extends over 16 amino acids. In the case of this clonotype: Its antigen is as yet unknown.

Combining iRepertoire HTBI primers with Arm-PCR of CDR3 regions, the authors built TCR beta libraries. TCRdb independently ran MiXCR on the multiplex PCR reads; one entry per CDR3 protein. Seen here are approximately 350,000 distinct CDR3 sequences, about an eighth observed once, and the top ten hold 15% to 20%. This same sample was also part of a study on T cells in Graves' hyperthyroidism and ophthalmopathy. That publication notes: An initial round of RT-PCR targeting the TCR CDR3 relied on the HTBI primer set.

The sample consisted of peripheral blood mononuclear cells (PBMCs), taken at new diagnosis, from a patient treated with antithyroid drugs. The chain joins TRBV19 to TRBJ2-6, with D hard to call. This clonotype originated in a woman aged 18-29 years with Graves disease. CDR3: CASSTDHLSGANVLTF. The CDR3 coding sequence is TGTGCCAGTAGTACGGATCATCTCTCTGGGGCCAACGTCCTGACTTTC.